This T cell receptor beta chain stems from a study of shared clonotypes between healthy human individuals. Study conclusions and caveats: Clonotypes which were not shared had lower generation probabilities than clonotypes that all four donors shared.

Concerning this clone itself: Its antigen remains unknown.

Splitting of each subset's genomic DNA was done evenly across several immunoSEQ plates. Per sorted-subset replicate PCR, input was roughly 220 ng DNA, representing tens of thousands of T cell genomes. Sequencing used immunoSEQ multiplex PCR; TCRdb keeps in-frame clones, though not all of them. The data contain over 2 million clones, 85% to 95% of them seen just once; the ten biggest clones take up more than 0.1%. CD4+ cell separation produced CD45RA+ naive and CD45RA-negative memory subsets. The clonotype was recovered from a man between 18 and 29 years old in good health. The sample consisted of naive CD4+ T cells sorted from blood. Documented subset: CD45RA+ positively selected.

The CDR3: CASSQGQGGAETQYF. CDR3 nucleotide sequence: TGCGCCAGCAGCCAGGGACAGGGGGGGGCAGAGACCCAGTACTTC. V gene TRBV4-3 combines with J gene TRBJ2-5; 11 positions match TRBD1. Germline V gene lookup returns CDR1 LGHNA and CDR2 YSLEER. The V and J ends lost 3 bases and 4 bases, in that order; junction bases with no gene match: 4. The CDR3 extends over 15 amino acids.